This TCR beta chain was retrieved from a study of identical twins. Study-wide points: Memory repertoires lacked the insertion deficit that abundant cord blood beta clonotypes showed.

A few counts support this clonotype. Its antigen is not identified. Germline lookup yields CDR1 SGHRS and CDR2 YFSETQ. The CDR3 sequence is 15 residues long. Deletions cut 4 bases from V and 4 bases from J, with 17 bases between. From the 5' RACE reads, TCRdb called clonotypes with MiXCR, one entry per CDR3 protein. The sample holds around 480,000 distinct CDR3 sequences, 13% to 15% seen once. This sample also appeared in a second study, on yellow fever vaccine responses in identical twins. That source notes: The authors reported partly convergent, partly personalized vaccine responses in identical twins.

This clonotype was sampled from a young woman in good health. Input material: CD4+ T cells sorted from blood. This chain uses TRBV5-1 with TRBJ1-1, with D maybe TRBD1 (6 bases). CDR3 sequence (DNA): TGCGCCAGCAGCACGCAGGGGTTAGGTAGCACTGAAGCTTTCTTT. Translation: CASSTQGLGSTEAFF.